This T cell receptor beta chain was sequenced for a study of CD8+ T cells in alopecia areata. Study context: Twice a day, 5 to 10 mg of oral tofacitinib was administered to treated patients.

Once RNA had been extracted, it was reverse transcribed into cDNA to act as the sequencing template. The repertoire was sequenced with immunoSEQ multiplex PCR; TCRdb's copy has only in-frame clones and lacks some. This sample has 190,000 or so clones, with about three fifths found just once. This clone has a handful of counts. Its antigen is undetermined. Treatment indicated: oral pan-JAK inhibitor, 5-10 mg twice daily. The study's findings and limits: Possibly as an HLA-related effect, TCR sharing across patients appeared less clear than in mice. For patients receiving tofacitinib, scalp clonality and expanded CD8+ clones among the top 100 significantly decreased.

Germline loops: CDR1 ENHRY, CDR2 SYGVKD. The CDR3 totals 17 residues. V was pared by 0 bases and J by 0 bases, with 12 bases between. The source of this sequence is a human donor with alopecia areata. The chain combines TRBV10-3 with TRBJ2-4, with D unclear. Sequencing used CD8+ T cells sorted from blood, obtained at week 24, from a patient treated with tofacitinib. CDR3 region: CAISESSRREAKNIQYF. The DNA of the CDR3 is TGTGCCATCAGTGAGTCTTCTAGACGCGAAGCCAAAAACATTCAGTACTTC.